The following is a T cell receptor (beta chain) sequence with its context. The repertoire was sequenced with immunoSEQ multiplex PCR; TCRdb's copy has only in-frame clones and lacks some. The repertoire consists of roughly 59,000 clones, with about 90% occurring once and the leading ten covering approximately 1.5%. These data come from a study of T cell changes during pregnancy in multiple sclerosis. The clonotype was recovered from a female donor in good health, enrolled as a control in a pregnancy study. The source was peripheral blood, collected in the third trimester of pregnancy.

DNA of the CDR3: TGTGCCAGCAGCCCCGGAGGAGGCGATACGCAGTATTTT. This encodes CASSPGGGDTQYF. The chain links TRBV11-1 to TRBJ2-3; D may be TRBD2 (5 bases). The V gene's germline CDR1 is SGHAT and CDR2 FQDESV (reference sequence). This CDR3 has 13 residues. Trimming took off 5 bases at V and 6 bases at J, with 12 bases between the two ends.